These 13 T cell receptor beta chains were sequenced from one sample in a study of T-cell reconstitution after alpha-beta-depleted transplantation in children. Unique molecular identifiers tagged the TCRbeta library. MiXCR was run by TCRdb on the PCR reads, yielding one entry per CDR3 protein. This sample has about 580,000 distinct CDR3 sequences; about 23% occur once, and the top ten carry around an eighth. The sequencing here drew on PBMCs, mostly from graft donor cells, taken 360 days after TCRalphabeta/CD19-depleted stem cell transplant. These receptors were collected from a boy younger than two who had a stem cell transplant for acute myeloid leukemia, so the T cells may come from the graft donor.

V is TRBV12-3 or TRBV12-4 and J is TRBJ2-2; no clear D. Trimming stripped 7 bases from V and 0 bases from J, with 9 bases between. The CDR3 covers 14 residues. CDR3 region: CASIPSPNTGELFF. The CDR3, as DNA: TGTGCCAGCATCCCCTCCCCGAACACCGGGGAGCTGTTTTTT.

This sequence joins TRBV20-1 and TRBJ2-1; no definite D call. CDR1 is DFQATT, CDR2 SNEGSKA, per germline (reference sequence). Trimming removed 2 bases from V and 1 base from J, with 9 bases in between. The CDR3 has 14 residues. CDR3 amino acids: CSARYGLSYNEQFF. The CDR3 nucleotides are TGCAGTGCTAGATATGGTTTGTCCTACAATGAGCAGTTCTTC.

CDR3 loop: CASSLAPGGMGAFF. DNA for the CDR3: TGTGCCAGCAGCTTAGCGCCGGGGGGAATGGGTGCTTTCTTT. This sequence joins TRBV7-8 and TRBJ1-1, with D maybe TRBD1 (5 bases). CDR3 length equals 14 residues. Germline CDR1 is SGHVS and CDR2 is FQNEAQ. The V and J ends lost 0 bases and 11 bases respectively, with 16 bases between them. Full variable domain (outside the CDR3, taken from reference TRBV7-8 and TRBJ1-1): GAGVSQSPRYKVAKRGQDVALRCDPISGHVSLFWYQQALGQGPEFLTYFQNEAQLDKSGLPSDRFFAERPEGSVSTLKIQRTQQEDSAVYLCASSLAPGGMGAFFGQGTRLTVV.

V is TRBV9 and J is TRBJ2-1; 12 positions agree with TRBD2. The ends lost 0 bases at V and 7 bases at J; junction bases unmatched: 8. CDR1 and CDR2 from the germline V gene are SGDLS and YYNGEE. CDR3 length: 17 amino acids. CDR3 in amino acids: CASSVEPSGGARNEQFF. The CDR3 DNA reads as TGTGCCAGCAGCGTAGAACCTAGCGGGGGGGCGAGGAATGAGCAGTTCTTC.

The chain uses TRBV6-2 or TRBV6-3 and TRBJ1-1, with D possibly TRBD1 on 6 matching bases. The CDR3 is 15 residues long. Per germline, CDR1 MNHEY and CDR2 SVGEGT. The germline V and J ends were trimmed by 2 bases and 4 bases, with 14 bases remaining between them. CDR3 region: CASSYETGRGTEAFF. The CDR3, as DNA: TGTGCCAGCAGTTACGAAACAGGGAGGGGCACTGAAGCTTTCTTT.

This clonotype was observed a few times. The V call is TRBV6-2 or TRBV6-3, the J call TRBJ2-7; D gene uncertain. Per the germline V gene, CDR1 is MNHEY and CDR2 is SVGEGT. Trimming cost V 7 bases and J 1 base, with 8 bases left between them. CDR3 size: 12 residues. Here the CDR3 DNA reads TGTGCCAGCACCTCCGGATCCTACGAGCAGTACTTC. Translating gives CASTSGSYEQYF.

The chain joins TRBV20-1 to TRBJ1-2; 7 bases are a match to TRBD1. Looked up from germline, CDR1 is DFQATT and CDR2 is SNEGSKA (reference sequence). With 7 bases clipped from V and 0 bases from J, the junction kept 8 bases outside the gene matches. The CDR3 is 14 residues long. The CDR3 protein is CSGTEGAPNYGYTF. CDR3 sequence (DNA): TGCAGTGGAACCGAGGGGGCGCCTAACTATGGCTACACCTTC.

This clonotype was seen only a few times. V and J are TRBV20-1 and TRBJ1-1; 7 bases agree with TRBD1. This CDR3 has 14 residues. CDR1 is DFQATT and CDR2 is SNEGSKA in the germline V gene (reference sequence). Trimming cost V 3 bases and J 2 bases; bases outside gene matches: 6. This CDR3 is CSASDRVPNTEAFF. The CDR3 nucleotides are TGCAGTGCTAGCGACAGGGTCCCCAACACTGAAGCTTTCTTT.

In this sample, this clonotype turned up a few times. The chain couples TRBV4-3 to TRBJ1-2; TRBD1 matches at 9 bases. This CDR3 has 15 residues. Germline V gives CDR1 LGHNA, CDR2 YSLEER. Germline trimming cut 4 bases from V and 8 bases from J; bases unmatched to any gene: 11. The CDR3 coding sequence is TGCGCCAGCAGCCGACTCGCCGGGACAGGGAACGGCTACACCTTC. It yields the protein CASSRLAGTGNGYTF.

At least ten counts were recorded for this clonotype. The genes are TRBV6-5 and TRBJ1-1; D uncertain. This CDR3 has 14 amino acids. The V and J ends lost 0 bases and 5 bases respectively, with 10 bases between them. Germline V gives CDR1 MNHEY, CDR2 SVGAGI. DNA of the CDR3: TGTGCCAGCAGTTACTCTGTAAGGAATACTGAAGCTTTCTTT. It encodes CASSYSVRNTEAFF.

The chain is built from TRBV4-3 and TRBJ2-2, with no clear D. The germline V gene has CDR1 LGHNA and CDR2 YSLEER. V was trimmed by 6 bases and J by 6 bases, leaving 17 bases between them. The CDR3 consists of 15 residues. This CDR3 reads CASSGRASAAGELFF. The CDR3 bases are TGCGCCAGCAGTGGCCGAGCGAGCGCAGCCGGGGAGCTGTTTTTT.

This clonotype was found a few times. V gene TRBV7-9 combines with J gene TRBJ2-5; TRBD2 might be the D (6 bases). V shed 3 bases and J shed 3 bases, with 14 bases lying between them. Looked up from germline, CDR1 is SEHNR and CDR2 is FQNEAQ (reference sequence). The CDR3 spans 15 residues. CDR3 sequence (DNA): TGTGCCAGCAGCTTCGGGGGAAGGGAGGAAGAGACCCAGTACTTC. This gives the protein CASSFGGREEETQYF. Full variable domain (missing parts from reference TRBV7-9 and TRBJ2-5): DTGVSQNPRHKITKRGQNVTFRCDPISEHNRLYWYRQTLGQGPEFLTYFQNEAQLEKSRLLSDRFSAERPKGSFSTLEIQRTEQGDSAMYLCASSFGGREEETQYFGPGTRLLVL.

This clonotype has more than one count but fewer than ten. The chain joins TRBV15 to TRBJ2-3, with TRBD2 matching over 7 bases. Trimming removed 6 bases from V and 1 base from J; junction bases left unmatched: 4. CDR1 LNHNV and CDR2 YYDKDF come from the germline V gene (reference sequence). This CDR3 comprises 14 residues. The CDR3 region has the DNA TGTGCCACCAGGAAAGCGGGGCGCACAGATACGCAGTATTTT. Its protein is CATRKAGRTDTQYF. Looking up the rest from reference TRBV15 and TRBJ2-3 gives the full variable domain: DAMVIQNPRYQVTQFGKPVTLSCSQTLNHNVMYWYQQKSSQAPKLLFHYYDKDFNNEADTPDNFQSRRPNTSFCFLDIRSPGLGDTAMYLCATRKAGRTDTQYFGPGTRLTVL.